This T cell receptor (beta chain) was documented in a study of regulatory T cells in long-lasting Graves disease. To make TCR beta libraries, researchers used iRepertoire HTBI primers and Arm-PCR of CDR3 regions. Each CDR3 protein gets one entry after TCRdb re-called the multiplex PCR reads with MiXCR. The profile shows 400,000 to 500,000 distinct CDR3 sequences, approximately 15% of them singletons. As to time point: newly diagnosed GD, antithyroid drugs for less than 3 months. Extracted RNA from PBMCs served as the source of the TCR library. V was pared by 1 base and J by 3 bases, with 7 bases between. This CDR3 has 14 residues. The germline V gene encodes CDR1 MNHEY and CDR2 SMNVEV (reference sequence). The same sample was also studied in work on T cells in Graves' hyperthyroidism and ophthalmopathy.

The sequencing used peripheral blood mononuclear cells (PBMCs), collected at new diagnosis, from a patient treated with antithyroid drugs. This TCR came from a woman aged 25 to 39 with Graves disease. The J gene is TRBJ1-5, the V gene TRBV27; D uncertain. The CDR3 spells CASSLYPANQPQHF. The CDR3 nucleotides read TGTGCCAGCAGTTTATACCCGGCCAATCAGCCCCAGCATTTT.